These T cell receptor beta chains were read from a single sample in a study of beta chain features in type 1 diabetes. Clones were sequenced by immunoSEQ multiplex PCR, and TCRdb holds only the in-frame ones, with some missing. This table has approximately 600,000 clones, around 11% appearing once. Sequencing input: naive CD4+ T cells from blood. Every receptor here comes from a young man with type 1 diabetes. CDR3s include the opening cysteine and the closing phenylalanine or tryptophan. D genes are given only for firm matches. Expanded clones get a size class; other rows say once, few or many, or leave the size out.

>few|-|TRBJ2-5|TRBV7-2
CASSRPGKGQETQYF
TGTGCCAGCAGCCGCCCGGGGAAGGGGCAAGAGACCCAGTACTTC
>few|TRBD2|TRBJ2-1|TRBV11-3
CASSLGGTSGERQFF
TGTGCCAGCAGCTTAGGTGGGACTAGCGGGGAACGGCAGTTCTTC
>once|-|TRBJ2-2|TRBV9
CASSVLGAGGELFF
TGTGCCAGCAGCGTTTTGGGGGCTGGCGGGGAGCTGTTTTTT
>-|-|TRBJ2-1|TRBV7-2
CASAFGWQNEQFF
TGTGCCAGCGCTTTCGGCTGGCAAAATGAGCAGTTCTTC
>few|-|TRBJ2-5|TRBV2
CASSVLTGTQYF
TGTGCCAGCAGTGTTCTCACCGGAACCCAGTACTTC
>-|TRBD1|TRBJ2-1|TRBV2
CATLDREIGEQFF
TGTGCCACCCTAGACAGGGAAATCGGTGAGCAGTTCTTC
>few|-|TRBJ2-2|TRBV25-1
CASSAPGAANTGELFF
TGTGCCAGCAGTGCCCCTGGGGCCGCGAACACCGGGGAGCTGTTTTTT
>-|TRBD1|TRBJ1-2|TRBV7-2
CASSLGQGNYGYTF
TGTGCCAGCAGCTTGGGACAGGGTAACTATGGCTACACCTTC
>-|-|TRBJ2-7|TRBV7-2
CASSLDSAGEYEQYF
TGTGCCAGCAGCTTAGATTCGGCAGGGGAGTACGAGCAGTACTTC
>-|TRBD1|TRBJ1-1|TRBV7-2
CASSLGGTGYAEAFF
TGTGCCAGCAGCTTAGGTGGGACAGGGTACGCTGAAGCTTTCTTT
>few|TRBD1|TRBJ2-5|TRBV2
CASTGDRTGTQYF
TGTGCCAGCACCGGGGACAGAACCGGGACCCAGTACTTC
>-|-|TRBJ2-5|TRBV5-1
CASSLKGREWQETQYF
TGCGCCAGCAGCTTGAAGGGGCGAGAGTGGCAAGAGACCCAGTACTTC
>few|-|TRBJ1-2|TRBV5-4
CASSLVRGGYTF
TGTGCCAGCAGCTTGGTTCGAGGTGGCTACACCTTC
>few|TRBD1|TRBJ2-3|TRBV5-4
CASRRSGQGETDTQYF
TGTGCCAGCAGGCGGTCGGGGCAGGGGGAAACAGATACGCAGTATTTT
>-|TRBD1|TRBJ1-4|TRBV5-6
CASSPEGTVPSSEKLFF
TGTGCCAGCAGCCCGGAGGGGACAGTACCCAGTAGTGAAAAACTGTTTTTT
>few|-|TRBJ1-5|TRBV28
CASTSGKGPQPQHF
TGTGCCAGCACCTCGGGAAAGGGGCCCCAGCCCCAGCATTTT
>many|-|TRBJ2-1|TRBV7-9
CASSSPLGLDRGNEQFF
TGTGCCAGCAGTTCCCCCCTTGGTTTAGATAGAGGCAATGAGCAGTTCTTC
>-|-|TRBJ1-5|TRBV12-5
CASGFGGFNQPQHF
TGTGCTAGTGGTTTCGGGGGGTTCAATCAGCCCCAGCATTTT
>few|TRBD2|TRBJ2-3|TRBV18
CASRPGGGVTDTQYF
TGTGCCAGCCGTCCCGGGGGGGGCGTTACGGATACGCAGTATTTT
>-|-|TRBJ2-2|TRBV27
CASSLVHPGELFF
TGTGCCAGCAGTTTAGTGCACCCCGGGGAGCTGTTTTTT
>-|-|TRBJ1-3|TRBV2
CASATQSISGNTIYF
TGTGCCAGCGCAACACAGAGCATCTCTGGAAACACCATATATTTT
>-|TRBD2|TRBJ2-1|TRBV11-3
CASSFRPARGDEQFF
TGTGCCAGCAGCTTTCGTCCTGCCCGGGGGGATGAGCAGTTCTTC
>-|TRBD2|TRBJ2-1|TRBV6-5
CASRSSGNSYNEQFF
TGTGCCAGCCGATCTAGCGGAAACTCCTACAATGAGCAGTTCTTC
>-|-|TRBJ2-5|TRBV7-9
CASSSGPAPARETQYF
TGTGCCAGCAGCTCCGGACCGGCTCCCGCTAGAGAGACCCAGTACTTC
>-|TRBD1|TRBJ2-2|TRBV4-3
CASSQEGTGDTGELFF
TGCGCCAGCAGCCAAGAGGGGACAGGGGACACCGGGGAGCTGTTTTTT
>few|-|TRBJ1-5|TRBV30
CACGLRGSNQPQHF
TGTGCCTGCGGGTTACGGGGCAGCAATCAGCCCCAGCATTTT
>-|-|TRBJ2-3|TRBV23-1
CASIGCTDTQYF
TGCGCCAGCATCGGATGCACAGATACGCAGTATTTT
>few|-|TRBJ1-1|TRBV29-1
CSVAVTTSDGAF
TGCAGCGTAGCCGTGACTACTTCGGACGGAGCCTTT